The present T cell receptor (beta chain) was sequenced within a study of CD8+CD57+ T cells in acquired aplastic anemia. Study information: DNA per sorted CD4+ or CD8+ sample ranged about 0.2 to 27.4 ug, averaging roughly 3.5 ug.

The CDR3 contains 15 residues. The germline gives CDR1 PRHDT, CDR2 FYEKMQ (reference sequence). Trimming pared 5 bases from V and 4 bases from J, leaving 17 bases between. Template material for TCR beta VDJ and CDR3 profiling consisted of genomic DNA. MiXCR, run by TCRdb on the reads, gives a single entry per CDR3 protein. Of around 210,000 distinct CDR3 sequences in the sample, less than 75% are singletons; the top ten hold about 60%. Selection for sequencing was limited to patients who had shown CD8+CD57+ cell expansion by flow cytometry. Prior therapy had not been administered to any patient at the time of blood sampling. This clonotype was picked up a small number of times. Antigen unknown. Whole-study findings and limits: Patient and control CD8+ Simpson's diversity was not significantly different.

The receptor comes from a human donor with aplastic anemia. Sequenced material: sorted CD4+, CD8+, or CD8+CD57+ T cells (not recorded which) from PBMCs. V and J are TRBV13 and TRBJ2-5; D not resolved. The CDR3 loop is CASSTGRLSGETQYF. The CDR3, as DNA: TGTGCCAGCAGCACGGGCCGTCTTTCCGGAGAGACCCAGTACTTC. The variable domain in full, completed from reference TRBV13 and TRBJ2-5, reads AAGVIQSPRHLIKEKRETATLKCYPIPRHDTVYWYQQGPGQDPQFLISFYEKMQSDKGSIPDRFSAQQFSDYHSELNMSSLELGDSALYFCASSTGRLSGETQYFGPGTRLLVL.